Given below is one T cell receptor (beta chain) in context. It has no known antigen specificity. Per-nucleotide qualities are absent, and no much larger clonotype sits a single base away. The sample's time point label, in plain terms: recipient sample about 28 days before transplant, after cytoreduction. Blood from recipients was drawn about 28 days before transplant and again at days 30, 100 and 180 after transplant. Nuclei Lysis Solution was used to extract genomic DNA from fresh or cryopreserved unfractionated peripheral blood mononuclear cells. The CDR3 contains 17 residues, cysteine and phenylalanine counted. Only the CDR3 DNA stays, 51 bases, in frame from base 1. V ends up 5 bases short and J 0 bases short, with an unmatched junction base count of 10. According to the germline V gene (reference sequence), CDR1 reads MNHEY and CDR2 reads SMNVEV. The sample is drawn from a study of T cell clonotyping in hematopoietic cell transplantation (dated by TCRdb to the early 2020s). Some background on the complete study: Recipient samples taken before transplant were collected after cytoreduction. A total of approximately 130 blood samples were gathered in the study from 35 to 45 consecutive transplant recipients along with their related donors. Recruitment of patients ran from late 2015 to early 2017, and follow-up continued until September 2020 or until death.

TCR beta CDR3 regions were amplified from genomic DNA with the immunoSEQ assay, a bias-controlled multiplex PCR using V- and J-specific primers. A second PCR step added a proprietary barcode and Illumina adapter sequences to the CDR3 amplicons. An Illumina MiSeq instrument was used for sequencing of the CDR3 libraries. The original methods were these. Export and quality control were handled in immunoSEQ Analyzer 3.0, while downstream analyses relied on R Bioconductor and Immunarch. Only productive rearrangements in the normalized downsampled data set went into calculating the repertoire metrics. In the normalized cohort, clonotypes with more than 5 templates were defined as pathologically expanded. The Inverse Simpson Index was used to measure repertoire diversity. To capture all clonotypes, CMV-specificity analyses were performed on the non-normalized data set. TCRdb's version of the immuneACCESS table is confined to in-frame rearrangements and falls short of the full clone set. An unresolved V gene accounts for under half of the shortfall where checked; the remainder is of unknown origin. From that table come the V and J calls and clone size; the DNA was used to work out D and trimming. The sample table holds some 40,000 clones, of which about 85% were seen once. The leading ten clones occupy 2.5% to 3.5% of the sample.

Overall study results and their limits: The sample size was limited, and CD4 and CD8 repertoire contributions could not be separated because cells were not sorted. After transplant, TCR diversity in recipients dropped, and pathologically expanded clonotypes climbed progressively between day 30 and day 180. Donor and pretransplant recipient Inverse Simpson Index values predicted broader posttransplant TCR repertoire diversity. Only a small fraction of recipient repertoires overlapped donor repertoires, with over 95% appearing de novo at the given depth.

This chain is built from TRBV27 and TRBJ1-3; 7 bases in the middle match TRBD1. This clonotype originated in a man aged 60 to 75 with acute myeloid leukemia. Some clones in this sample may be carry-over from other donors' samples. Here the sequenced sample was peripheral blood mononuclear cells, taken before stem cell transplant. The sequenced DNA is TGTGCCAGCAGTCCCCTTCCGGGACAGTTCTCTGGAAACACCATATATTTT. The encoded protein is CASSPLPGQFSGNTIYF.